The text below deals with one T cell receptor beta chain. This clone's antigen is unknown. No quality values exist for individual bases; no much larger clone is one base distant. The donors were healthy, HIV-negative adults with no recently reported acute infections or vaccinations. Only Caucasian adults living in Nashville, Tennessee, USA were represented among the donors. CD4+ T cells were enriched by magnetic negative selection, after which naive cells were positively selected on CD45RA and the negative fraction was taken as the memory subset. Blood was obtained by leukapheresis, after which PBMCs were separated by Ficoll-Histopaque density gradient centrifugation and cryopreserved in liquid nitrogen vapor phase. Analytical flow cytometry was used to check the purity and quantity of every magnetically sorted T cell population. From each sorted fraction, genomic DNA was isolated and quantified by UV absorbance on a Nanodrop 2000c.

The CDR3 runs 15 amino acids, cysteine and phenylalanine included. Of all the DNA, just the CDR3 is kept, 45 bases in frame from base 1. V is trimmed back by 6 bases and J by 5 bases, and the junction contains 10 bases that no gene match accounts for. The germline V gene supplies CDR1 SNHLY and CDR2 FYNNEI. Using the deep immunoSEQ assay, multiplex PCR amplified TCR CDR3 regions from genomic DNA. Extracted genomic DNA from each cell subset was distributed evenly across all wells of several immunoSEQ 96-well plates, and each plate was treated as a replicate. For sorted subsets, each replicate PCR was loaded with around 200 ng genomic DNA, equivalent to approximately 27,000 T cell genomes. The purified libraries were quantified using a Qubit 3.0 fluorometer, sized with a Bioanalyzer 2100, and then quantified again using the KAPA Library Quantification kit. Every immunoSEQ 96-well plate was sequenced on a separate single-read 150-cycle Illumina NextSeq 550 flow cell. As for how the authors treated the data: Because the immunoSEQ output included only junctional sequences and no quality scores, the filtering could not be the same as the filtering used for full-length reads. To assign V/J genes and CDR3, sequences were annotated using PyIR, a Python wrapper for IgBLAST v1.9, with IMGT germline references. Reads were removed for weak V/J assignments (E-value above 1e-6), missing CDR3, stop codons, out-of-frame junctions, or ambiguous translated residues. A V3J clonotype was defined by an identical inferred V gene, J gene, and CDR3 amino acid sequence. The percentage overlap between two repertoires was calculated by dividing the number of shared unique clonotypes by the size of the smaller repertoire. Repertoire richness was assessed with RTK rarefaction, the Chao1 estimator, and Recon v2.1 estimates of unobserved clonotypes. For all TCRbeta clonotypes obtained by the gDNA method from a few donors, generation probabilities were computed with OLGA. TCRdb took this table from immuneACCESS and kept in-frame rearrangements with V and J called. Such tables lack part of the clones; where checked against another copy, unresolved V genes explain under half of the gap, and the rest is unexplained. From that table come the V and J calls and clone size; the DNA was used to work out D and trimming. The sample contains 400,000 to 600,000 clones, 90% to 96% of them found a single time. The top ten clonotypes cover about 0.068% of the sample.

The entry originates in a study of shared clonotypes between healthy human individuals (dated by TCRdb to 2020 to 2021). The study in broad terms: The cohort comprised a couple of women and a few men aged 18 to 49 years. For each donor, CD4 naive and CD4 memory were each given three plates, CD8 naive was given two plates, and CD8 memory was given one plate. Different laboratories and diverse techniques were used to prepare libraries and sequence TCR repertoires, to increase sequencing depth and limit assay-specific biases. Blood TCR repertoires of roughly 5 healthy adults were deeply sequenced to estimate repertoire size and the extent of clonotype sharing between individuals. Each donor's leukapheresis produced roughly between roughly 0.85 and 10 billion PBMCs.

On the study overall, not on this receptor specifically: Sampling was restricted to blood, and TCR repertoires in tissue are likely to differ from TCR repertoires in blood. Naive subsets generally had larger estimated clonotype richness than memory subsets. Even with the large sequencing depth, rarefaction of the sorted-subset datasets indicated that sequencing was incomplete. Higher generation probabilities were observed for clonotypes shared by all four sorted-subset donors than for non-shared clonotypes. Across a handful of donors, roughly 5.4% of naive CD4, more than 3% of naive CD8, roughly 2.2% of memory CD4, and roughly 0.41% of memory CD8 clonotypes were shared. Based on pairwise subsampling, the degree of clonotype sharing among donors was expected to be affected by sequencing depth. The genetic and exposure-history diversity represented was limited by the small number of donors.

Material for sequencing was naive CD4+ T cells sorted from blood. What this sample's cell subset or site label stands for: CD45RA+ positively selected. This TCR derives from a woman aged 25-40 years in good health. The sequence joins TRBV2 to TRBJ2-5; 9 middle bases align to TRBD1. In nucleotide form, the sequence is TGTGCCAGCAGGGTAAACCGGGACAGGGACGAGACCCAGTACTTC. Translation gives CASRVNRDRDETQYF.